This entry lists 25 T cell receptor beta chains sequenced from one sample in a study of blood T cell repertoires in COVID-19. TCRdb's table, derived via immunoSEQ multiplex PCR, lists solely in-frame clones and lacks some. The table lists roughly 32,000 clones, about 90% of them singletons. Sequences were obtained from peripheral blood. These receptor sequences come from a human donor in a cohort sampled during active COVID-19.

This chain joins TRBV11-2 and TRBJ2-3; TRBD1 agrees at 11 bases. This CDR3 is 16 amino acids long. V lost 4 bases to trimming and J lost 5 bases; unmatched junction nucleotides: 8. Germline-derived CDR1 and CDR2 are SGHAT and FQNNGV. CDR3 loop: CASSSGGQGAIDTQYF. CDR3 DNA sequence: TGTGCCAGCAGCTCGGGAGGACAGGGGGCTATAGATACGCAGTATTTT.

This clone came up a few times. The J gene is TRBJ1-2, the V gene TRBV5-1; TRBD1 agrees at 7 bases. CDR1 and CDR2 (germline): SGHRS, YFSETQ. The CDR3 runs to 14 residues. The J segment lost 2 bases and the V segment lost 4 bases, leaving 5 bases of the junction unmatched. Written as DNA, the CDR3 is TGCGCCAGCAGCCCGAGGGACAGAAACTATGGCTACACCTTC. Residues: CASSPRDRNYGYTF.

This chain uses TRBV5-1 with TRBJ2-7; 7 bases align to TRBD1. Trimming cost V 1 base and J 2 bases; bases outside gene matches: 3. The germline gives CDR1 SGHRS, CDR2 YFSETQ. The CDR3 has 14 amino acids. CDR3 sequence (DNA): TGCGCCAGCAGCTTGTCGGGACAGCCCTACGAGCAGTACTTC. Its translation: CASSLSGQPYEQYF.

The CDR3 reads CSVVSGGYNEQFF. In DNA form, the CDR3 reads TGCAGCGTTGTTAGCGGGGGGTACAATGAGCAGTTCTTC. The chain joins TRBV29-1 to TRBJ2-1; TRBD2 matches at 10 bases. From germline, CDR1 is SQVTM and CDR2 ANQGSEA. With 4 bases clipped from V and 4 bases from J, the junction kept 1 base outside the gene matches. This CDR3 region has 13 residues.

There are a few counts of this clone. The junction departs from the called germline gene at one end, perhaps through a read error. The chain uses TRBV7-7 and TRBJ1-4; D is uncertain. The CDR3 extends over 14 amino acids. CDR1 SSHAT and CDR2 FNYEAQ come from the germline V gene (reference sequence). The CDR3 DNA sequence: TGTGCTAGCAGCCCACATGGAGGGTTCGAAAAACTGTTTTTT. Translated: CASSPHGGFEKLFF.

The rearrangement uses TRBV11-2 and TRBJ1-1; TRBD1 matches 10 bases. Trimming removed 3 bases from V and 10 bases from J; junction bases left unmatched: 11. This CDR3 has 15 residues. The germline V gene has CDR1 SGHAT and CDR2 FQNNGV. The DNA of the CDR3 is TGTGCCAGCAGCTTTGACCCCGGACAGGGGGTAGGAGCTTTCTTT. Translating it yields CASSFDPGQGVGAFF.

The chain couples TRBV5-4 to TRBJ2-3; D may be TRBD2 (5 bases). V lost 5 bases and J lost 9, with 13 bases in between. CDR1 and CDR2 (germline): SGHNT, YYREEE (reference sequence). The CDR3 totals 12 residues. The chain's CDR3 is CASSGSGLTQYF. CDR3 in DNA: TGTGCCAGCAGTGGAAGCGGCCTCACGCAGTATTTT.

The V call is TRBV18, the J call TRBJ1-5; perhaps TRBD1 as D (6 bases). The CDR3 has 16 amino acids. Germline V CDR1 and CDR2: KGHSH, LQKENI. Trimming left V 3 bases short and J 6 bases short, with 18 bases between. This CDR3 is CASSPTNQGLGQPQHF. The CDR3 coding sequence is TGTGCCAGCTCACCGACTAATCAGGGGTTAGGTCAGCCCCAGCATTTT.

The genes are TRBV12-3 or TRBV12-4 and TRBJ2-5; perhaps TRBD1 as D (6 bases). This CDR3 is built from 13 residues. V was shortened by 3 bases and J by 5 bases, with 10 bases between the two germline ends. CDR3 coding DNA: TGTGCCAGCAGTTTTAGAGGGGGTGAGACCCAGTACTTC. It yields the protein CASSFRGGETQYF.

V is TRBV28 and J is TRBJ1-2, with TRBD1 identical over 9 bases. The CDR3 extends over 14 amino acids. Losses at the gene ends were 5 bases for V and 2 bases for J; bases not matched to a gene: 3. Germline V CDR1 and CDR2: MDHEN, SYDVKM. The CDR3 sequence is CASSLGTGNYGYTF. The CDR3 DNA follows: TGTGCCAGCAGTCTAGGGACAGGGAACTATGGCTACACCTTC.

The chain uses TRBV7-9 and TRBJ2-3; possibly TRBD2 for D (7 bases). The CDR3 is 15 residues long. From germline, CDR1 is SEHNR and CDR2 FQNEAQ (reference sequence). The V gene lost 1 base and the J gene lost 5 bases, with 13 bases spanning the gap. In DNA, the CDR3 is TGTGCCAGCAGCTTAGACGGGGGGCCGGTAGATACGCAGTATTTT. Translation: CASSLDGGPVDTQYF.

This clone was observed a few times. The chain uses TRBV15 and TRBJ2-7, with 10 positions matching TRBD2. In germline, CDR1 is LNHNV, CDR2 YYDKDF (reference sequence). The CDR3 consists of 13 residues. With V trimmed by 3 bases and J by 7 bases, 3 bases remained unmatched. CDR3 residues: CATSSLAGEEQYF. The CDR3 DNA follows: TGTGCCACCAGCAGCCTAGCGGGGGAAGAGCAGTACTTC.

Comments on this clone: The sample has other DNA sequences that encode this CDR3 too. This chain links TRBV12-3 or TRBV12-4 with TRBJ2-5; D is unclear. Trimming left V 2 bases short and J 4 bases short, with 2 bases between. The CDR3 contains 11 residues. The CDR3 DNA follows: TGTGCCAGCAGTTTACGAGAGACCCAGTACTTC. Amino acid sequence: CASSLRETQYF.

The count of this clone is one. The chain couples TRBV7-9 to TRBJ1-6; possibly TRBD1 for D (6 bases). In germline, CDR1 is SEHNR, CDR2 FQNEAQ (reference sequence). This CDR3 has 16 amino acids. V gave up 1 base and J gave up 6 bases, with 13 bases separating them. In nucleotides, the CDR3 is TGTGCCAGCAGCTTAGAGGGGGGGAGGGGTAATTCACCCCTCCACTTT. Its translation: CASSLEGGRGNSPLHF.

The rearrangement uses TRBV19 and TRBJ2-7; 7 positions match TRBD1. Germline values: CDR1 LNHDA, CDR2 SQIVND (reference sequence). The CDR3 loop spans 13 amino acids. The trim removed 4 bases at V and 3 bases at J, leaving 3 bases unmatched. CDR3 in amino acids: CASSTDRDYEQYF. For the CDR3, the DNA is TGTGCCAGTAGTACTGACAGGGACTACGAGCAGTACTTC.

The chain couples TRBV19 to TRBJ1-2, with D possibly being TRBD1 (5 bases). V lost 9 bases to trimming and J lost 3 bases, with 14 bases between them. The CDR3 loop spans 13 amino acids. The V gene's germline CDR1 is LNHDA and CDR2 SQIVND (reference sequence). For the CDR3, the DNA is TGTGCCAGCGGTAGGTCAGGGTACTATGGCTACACCTTC. This translates into CASGRSGYYGYTF.

Points on this clone: Other DNA sequences in the same sample also yield this CDR3. The chain joins TRBV5-1 to TRBJ2-1; the D gene is possibly TRBD1 (6 bases). The CDR3 loop spans 15 amino acids. Deletions cut 0 bases from V and 2 bases from J, with 9 bases between. The germline gives CDR1 SGHRS, CDR2 YFSETQ. CDR3 protein: CASSLDQGPYNEQFF. As DNA, the CDR3 is TGCGCCAGCAGCTTGGACCAGGGGCCCTACAATGAGCAGTTCTTC.

The genes are TRBV11-1 and TRBJ2-3; 9 bases are a match to TRBD2. The junction had 5 bases not matched to a gene; V was cut back by 0 bases and J by 4 bases. Germline assignment: CDR1 SGHAT and CDR2 FQDESV (reference sequence). CDR3 length equals 16 residues. The CDR3 here is CASSLAPAGGPDTQYF. The CDR3 DNA reads as TGTGCCAGCAGCTTAGCGCCCGCGGGGGGGCCAGATACGCAGTATTTT.

V is TRBV7-6 and J is TRBJ2-3; 7 positions match TRBD1. After removal of 5 bases from V and 2 bases from J, the junction contained 7 bases not matched to a gene. The germline V gene has CDR1 SGHVS and CDR2 FNYEAQ. The length of the CDR3 is 15 residues. CDR3 DNA sequence: TGTGCCAGCAGCCGCCGGGACAGCTACACAGATACGCAGTATTTT. Translated: CASSRRDSYTDTQYF.

This chain joins TRBV20-1 and TRBJ2-1; 11 positions agree with TRBD2. Germline CDR1 DFQATT, CDR2 SNEGSKA (reference sequence). The CDR3 contains 15 residues. V lost 3 bases, J lost 4 bases, and 5 bases stayed unmatched. CDR3 sequence: CSASRTSGPYNEQFF. The CDR3 DNA follows: TGCAGTGCTAGTCGGACTAGCGGGCCGTACAATGAGCAGTTCTTC.

As DNA, the CDR3 is TGTGCCAGCAGCCCGCGGACAGTTCAAGAGACCCAGTACTTC. Amino acid sequence: CASSPRTVQETQYF. The chain has TRBV9 and TRBJ2-5; D is possibly TRBD1 (6 bases). CDR3 size: 14 residues. V gave up 4 bases and J gave up 2 bases, with 12 bases separating them. Germline CDR1 reads SGDLS; CDR2 reads YYNGEE.

This chain links TRBV15 with TRBJ1-6; D ambiguous. This CDR3 has 14 residues. Trimming left V 1 base short and J 4 bases short, with 5 bases between. Looked up from germline, CDR1 is LNHNV and CDR2 is YYDKDF (reference sequence). The CDR3 is CATSRVSYNSPLHF. CDR3 bases: TGTGCCACCAGCAGAGTTTCTTATAATTCACCCCTCCACTTT.

The chain couples TRBV2 to TRBJ1-1; 8 bases fit TRBD1. Germline values: CDR1 SNHLY, CDR2 FYNNEI. V shed 7 bases and J 4 bases; nucleotides not matched to a gene: 5. This CDR3 region has 13 residues. The CDR3 region is CASTGTGFTEAFF. CDR3 DNA sequence: TGTGCCAGCACCGGGACAGGTTTCACTGAAGCTTTCTTT.

V and J are TRBV5-1 and TRBJ1-2, with D unclear. Trimming left V 0 bases short and J 3 bases short, with 12 bases between. The CDR3 runs 15 residues. In germline, CDR1 is SGHRS, CDR2 YFSETQ. CDR3 in amino acids: CASSLEGALDYGYTF. CDR3 nucleotide sequence: TGCGCCAGCAGCTTGGAAGGAGCGCTAGACTATGGCTACACCTTC.

The gene calls are TRBV4-1 and TRBJ2-5; 7 nucleotides match TRBD2. Germline V gene sequence: CDR1 MGHRA, CDR2 YSYEKL. V shed 6 bases, J shed 2 bases, and the junction held 12 bases outside the gene matches. This CDR3 is built from 16 residues. CDR3 region: CASSRRLAAPQETQYF. CDR3 DNA: TGCGCCAGCAGTCGCCGACTAGCCGCCCCTCAAGAGACCCAGTACTTC.